This T cell receptor (beta chain) was sequenced during a study of cytomegalovirus exposure and HLA in healthy donors. Findings and caveats of the study: Presence/absence comparisons presumed near-even sequencing depth among donors. Some segments of the V type, notably TRBV6-2 and TRBV6-3, were excluded as indistinguishable.

PCR amplification relied on 60 Vbeta primers (plus 13 Jbeta primers). Method: immunoSEQ multiplex PCR; TCRdb's copy keeps in-frame clones and lacks some. Of 120,000 to 150,000 clones detected, roughly 88% appear once; the ten largest clones hold roughly 0.5%. The CDR3 is made up of 15 amino acids. Per germline, CDR1 MNHNY and CDR2 SVGAGI (reference sequence). Trimming stripped 6 bases from V and 1 base from J, with 16 bases between. This clone was found once. Its antigen remains unknown. Sequencing was carried out using PBMCs. The sequence was collected from a woman between 35 and 50 years old in good health and CMV-seronegative. The V and J genes are TRBV6-6 and TRBJ2-7; a possible D gene is TRBD2 (5 bases). CDR3 loop: CASSTTRGTSYEQYF. CDR3 DNA sequence: TGTGCCAGCAGCACAACCCGGGGAACGTCCTACGAGCAGTACTTC.